This paragraph reports one T cell receptor (beta chain). The data are from a study of control samples from healthy donors and cancer patients. The V gene lost 2 bases and the J gene lost 0 bases, with 4 bases spanning the gap. In germline, CDR1 is SGHTA, CDR2 FQGTGA. The CDR3 extends over 13 amino acids. The data were produced by immunoSEQ multiplex PCR, yet TCRdb's version contains in-frame clones alone and is incomplete. The sample has about 39,000 clones; 83% are singletons. The chain is built from TRBV7-3 and TRBJ1-1; no reliable D call. Sequencing was done on a sample of blood. The sequence was obtained from a man between 60 and 75 years old in good health. In nucleotides, the CDR3 is TGTGCCAGCAGCTTAGAGGTGAACACTGAAGCTTTCTTT. It is translated as CASSLEVNTEAFF.